This TCR beta chain was obtained from a study of cytomegalovirus exposure and HLA in healthy donors. Researchers ran the PCR with 60 Vbeta and 13 Jbeta primers. The assay was immunoSEQ multiplex PCR, and TCRdb's table has in-frame clones only and misses some. The table has approximately 300,000 clones, about four fifths seen once. There are 15 residues in the CDR3. Trimming removed 4 bases from V and 2 bases from J; junction bases left unmatched: 5. CDR1 is SGHTS and CDR2 is YDEGEE in the germline V gene. Healthy bone marrow donors made up the donor group. Sequenced input: PBMCs. This rearrangement joins TRBV5-8 to TRBJ2-7; 11 bases line up with TRBD1. This receptor was identified in a girl between 2 and 10 years old in good health and CMV-seronegative. CDR3 residues: CASSPGTGGAYEQYF. CDR3 nucleotide sequence: TGTGCCAGCAGCCCCGGGACAGGGGGGGCCTACGAGCAGTACTTC.